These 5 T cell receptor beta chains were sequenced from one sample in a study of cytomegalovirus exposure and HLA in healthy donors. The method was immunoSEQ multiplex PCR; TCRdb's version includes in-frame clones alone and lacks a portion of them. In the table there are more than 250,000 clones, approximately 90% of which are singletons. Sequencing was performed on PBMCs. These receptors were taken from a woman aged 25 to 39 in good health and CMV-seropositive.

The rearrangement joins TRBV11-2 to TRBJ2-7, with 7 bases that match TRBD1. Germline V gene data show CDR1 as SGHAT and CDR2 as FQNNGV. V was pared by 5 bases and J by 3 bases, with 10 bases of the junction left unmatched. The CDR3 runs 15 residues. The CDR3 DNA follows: TGTGCCAGCAGCCTTGGACAGGACCTCTTCTACGAGCAGTACTTC. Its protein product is CASSLGQDLFYEQYF. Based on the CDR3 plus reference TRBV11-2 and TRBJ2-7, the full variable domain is EAGVAQSPRYKIIEKRQSVAFWCNPISGHATLYWYQQILGQGPKLLIQFQNNGVVDDSQLPKDRFSAERLKGVDSTLKIQPAKLEDSAVYLCASSLGQDLFYEQYFGPGTRLTVT.

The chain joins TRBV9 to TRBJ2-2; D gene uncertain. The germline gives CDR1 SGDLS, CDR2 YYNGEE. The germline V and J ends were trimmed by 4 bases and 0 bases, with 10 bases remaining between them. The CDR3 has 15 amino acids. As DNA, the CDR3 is TGTGCCAGCAGCCCTGTTCGTACGAACACCGGGGAGCTGTTTTTT. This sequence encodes CASSPVRTNTGELFF.

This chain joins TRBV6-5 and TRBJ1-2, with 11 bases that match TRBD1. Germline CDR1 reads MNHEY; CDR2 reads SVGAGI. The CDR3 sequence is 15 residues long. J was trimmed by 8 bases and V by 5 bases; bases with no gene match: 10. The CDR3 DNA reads TGTGCCAGCAGTCAAGTAGGGACAGGGGGTGGAGGCTACACCTTC. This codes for CASSQVGTGGGGYTF.

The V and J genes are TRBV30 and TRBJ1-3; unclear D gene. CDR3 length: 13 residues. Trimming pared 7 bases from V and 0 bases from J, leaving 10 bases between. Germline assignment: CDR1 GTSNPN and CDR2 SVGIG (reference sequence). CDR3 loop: CASVGSSGNTIYF. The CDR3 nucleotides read TGTGCCTCAGTTGGCTCCTCTGGAAACACCATATATTTT.

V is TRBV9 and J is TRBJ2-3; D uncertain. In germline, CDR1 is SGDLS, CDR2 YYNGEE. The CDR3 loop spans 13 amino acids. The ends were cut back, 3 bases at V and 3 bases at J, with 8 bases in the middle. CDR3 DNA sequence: TGTGCCAGCAGCGGGGGTTGGACAGATACGCAGTATTTT. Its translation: CASSGGWTDTQYF.